There are a few counts of the clone carrying this TCR beta chain. The record originates from a study of shared clonotypes between healthy human individuals. Germline lookup yields CDR1 SGHRS and CDR2 YFSETQ. Trimming pared 4 bases from V and 3 bases from J, leaving 8 bases between. CDR3 length equals 12 residues. Some clones are missing from TCRdb's copy, which holds only in-frame ones; the method was immunoSEQ multiplex PCR. The data show about 770,000 clones, roughly two thirds seen once. The source is a woman aged 25 to 39 in good health. This chain links TRBV5-1 with TRBJ2-7, with D possibly being TRBD2 (5 bases). The sample comprised memory CD4+ T cells sorted from blood. Stated subset: CD45RA-negative fraction. CDR3 DNA sequence: TGCGCCAGCAGCGCGGACTTCTACGAGCAGTACTTC. Translating it yields CASSADFYEQYF.